This T cell receptor (beta chain) came from a study of CD4 T cells in relation to SARS-CoV-2 and coronaviruses (dated by TCRdb to the early 2020s). Background for the entire study: HLA restriction was mapped for shared crossreactive spike epitopes using patient-derived lymphoblastoid cell lines. At the level of individual TCR clonotypes, the study measured memory CD4+ T cell crossreactivity between SARS-CoV-2 spike protein and common cold coronavirus spike proteins. For other donors in the study, expansion assays were sequenced with a different, Illumina-based TCR-beta assay. The Adaptive Biotechnologies TCR-sequencing kit was used to sequence samples from a few pre-COVID donors and the naive versus memory experiments, while other data came from Illumina-based sequencing.

As regards this clone: Its antigen remains undetermined. No clone much larger than this one lies a single base away; base qualities are absent.

From V the trimming removes 4 bases and from J it removes 2 bases, while the gene matches leave 5 bases of the junction unaccounted for. Reading from cysteine to phenylalanine, the CDR3 counts 15 amino acids. Kept here is only the CDR3 DNA, which spans 45 bases and is read in frame from base 1. Per the germline V gene, ENHRY is the CDR1 and SYGVKD is the CDR2. CD4+ T cells from unexposed donors were collected before the COVID-19 pandemic (2011-2018). To separate naive from memory CD4+ T cells, cryopreserved PBMCs first underwent CD4 enrichment and then EasySep naive CD4+ T cell enrichment. Leukapheresis product for the unexposed donors was bought commercially. PBMCs were isolated from leukapheresis product or whole blood by Ficoll-Paque PLUS gradient centrifugation. The PBMCs went either fresh into the expansion assay or into cryopreservation at -140 degrees C. The QIAamp Micro DNA Kit was used to extract genomic DNA from the CD4+ T cells.

The paper as a whole reports these results and caveats: Crossreactivity analysis was centred on spike protein, so crossreactivity against other viral proteins was not assessed. Sequencing of naive versus memory cells indicated that the assay detects memory recall responses, not primary responses primed during culture. No donor contributed both pre-pandemic and post-infection samples, which limited tracing the source of pre-existing responses. Compared with monoreactive clones, crossreactive clones had significantly weaker SARS-CoV-2-driven expansion, a result consistent with antigenic imprinting. In roughly two thirds of donors, memory CD4+ clonotypes turned up that crossrecognized SARS-CoV-2 and at least one common cold coronavirus spike. Small numbers of patients and of tested TCRs limited the study.

Uncultured naive and memory CD4+ T cell DNA received deep-resolution immunoSEQ TCR-beta sequencing. As for the authors' bioinformatics: Preprocessing removed nonproductive sequences and CDR3s not starting with C, not ending with F or W, or shorter than 7 amino acids. Cultured and uncultured naive and memory CD4+ repertoires were searched for previously identified spike- and CEF-reactive CDR3s. CDR3 homology was measured as pairwise Levenshtein distance, computed with the stringdist R package after trimming three terminal residues from each end. Here the immuneACCESS table is served through TCRdb, limited to in-frame sequences with V and J called. Missing clones are a known gap in these copies; in checked studies unresolved V genes cover under half, and the rest lacks a known reason. V and J calls and clone size are as listed in that table; D and trimming were resolved from the DNA. For this sample the table gives about 65,000 clones, of which around 87% were detected only once. The ten top clones hold roughly 1.5% of the sample.

Material: memory CD4+ T cells from PBMCs. The cell subset or site label, as the study defines it: memory (non-naive) CD4+ T cells. This chain joins TRBV10-3 to TRBJ1-5; TRBD1 matches 7 bases in the middle. The clonotype originates from a human donor in good health. CDR3 loop: CAISGSGTGNQPQHF. The nucleotides read TGTGCCATCAGTGGGTCCGGGACAGGCAATCAGCCCCAGCATTTT.